Below are 27 T cell receptor beta chains sequenced from a single sample in a study of shared clonotypes between healthy human individuals. As defined, naive CD8 cells were CD45RO-negative and positively selected for CCR7, with terminally differentiated effector memory CD45RA+ cells excluded. Only in-frame clones appear in the TCRdb table, and some are missing; sequencing was by immunoSEQ multiplex PCR. Among approximately 2,000,000 clones listed, 80% to 95% were seen once. Material: naive CD8+ T cells from PBMCs. Receptor source: a man younger than 35 in good health. Some clones in this sample may be carry-over from other donors' samples.

This rearrangement joins TRBV19 to TRBJ2-7; D gene ambiguous. Between the trimmed V and J ends, which lost 10 bases and 2 bases, there was a span of 21 bases. The CDR3 loop spans 15 amino acids. Germline V CDR1 and CDR2: LNHDA, SQIVND (reference sequence). This CDR3 reads CATSNLYGSPYEQYF. The CDR3, as DNA: TGTGCCACTTCCAATCTATATGGCAGCCCCTACGAGCAGTACTTC. Full variable domain (remainder filled in from reference TRBV19 and TRBJ2-7): DGGITQSPKYLFRKEGQNVTLSCEQNLNHDAMYWYRQDPGQGLRLIYYSQIVNDFQKGDIAEGYSVSREKKESFPLTVTSAQKNPTAFYLCATSNLYGSPYEQYFGPGTRLTVT.

V is TRBV6-6 and J is TRBJ1-1; the D gene is possibly TRBD1 (5 bases). There are 14 residues in the CDR3. The V gene's germline CDR1 is MNHNY and CDR2 SVGAGI (reference sequence). The V end lost 2 bases, the J end lost 5 bases, and 12 bases lay between the germline ends. CDR3 DNA: TGTGCCAGCAGTTACCAGACCGGGGGGACTGAAGCTTTCTTT. As protein: CASSYQTGGTEAFF.

V and J are TRBV28 and TRBJ2-7; no clear D. This CDR3 comprises 14 residues. Germline V lookup: CDR1 MDHEN, CDR2 SYDVKM. Trimming left V 3 bases short and J 4 bases short, with 13 bases between. This CDR3 reads CASSLGFSDYEQYF. The CDR3 nucleotides are TGTGCCAGCAGTTTGGGGTTTAGTGATTACGAGCAGTACTTC.

V gene TRBV5-1 combines with J gene TRBJ2-1; TRBD2 matches at 11 bases. After removal of 5 bases from V and 8 bases from J, the junction contained 9 bases not matched to a gene. This CDR3 comprises 15 residues. Germline V gene sequence: CDR1 SGHRS, CDR2 YFSETQ. CDR3 coding DNA: TGCGCCAGCAGGGACCTAGCGGGAGGAAACGATGAGCAGTTCTTC. It specifies CASRDLAGGNDEQFF.

The CDR3 is CASSQLGGQGYNEQFF. The CDR3 DNA is TGCGCCAGCAGCCAACTGGGGGGACAGGGGTACAATGAGCAGTTCTTC. The genes are TRBV4-1 and TRBJ2-1, with 10 bases matching TRBD1. CDR1 is MGHRA, CDR2 YSYEKL, per germline. With V trimmed by 2 bases and J by 4 bases, 5 bases remained unmatched. The CDR3 extends over 16 amino acids.

The gene calls are TRBV4-3 and TRBJ2-1; tentatively, D is TRBD2 (6 bases). This CDR3 contains 16 residues. Germline CDR1 reads LGHNA; CDR2 reads YSLEER. V shed 3 bases and J shed 4 bases, with 16 bases lying between them. The CDR3 bases are TGCGCCAGCAGCCAGATGGAGGGACCCCATTACAATGAGCAGTTCTTC. It encodes CASSQMEGPHYNEQFF.

J is TRBJ2-4 and V is TRBV6-1; D may match TRBD1 or TRBD2 (6 bases each). This CDR3 contains 13 residues. V lost 8 bases and J lost 9, with 17 bases in between. From germline, CDR1 is MNHNS and CDR2 SASEGT. CDR3 loop: CASRGGGEFIQYF. For the CDR3, the DNA is TGTGCCAGCCGCGGAGGGGGTGAGTTCATTCAGTACTTC.

About this clone: This CDR3 is also generated by other DNA sequences in the sample. The rearrangement links TRBV7-9 to TRBJ2-7; TRBD2 agrees at 9 bases. CDR1 is SEHNR, CDR2 FQNEAQ, per germline (reference sequence). The CDR3 runs 14 residues. V was pared by 5 bases and J by 1 base, with 3 bases of the junction left unmatched. The CDR3 DNA reads as TGTGCCAGCAGCGGTAGCGGGAGTTCCTACGAGCAGTACTTC. It codes for CASSGSGSSYEQYF.

The chain recombines TRBV7-9 with TRBJ2-5, with 7 bases fitting TRBD1. The ends lost 4 bases at V and 3 bases at J; junction bases unmatched: 8. From germline, CDR1 is SEHNR and CDR2 FQNEAQ (reference sequence). CDR3 length equals 15 residues. CDR3 in DNA: TGTGCCAGCAGCTCTAGGGGGACAGCAAAAGAGACCCAGTACTTC. Translated: CASSSRGTAKETQYF.

This sequence joins TRBV21-1 and TRBJ1-1; TRBD1, as called in the table, went unchecked against the DNA. TRBV21-1 is classified as a pseudogene. This CDR3 has 18 residues. DNA of the CDR3: TGTGCCAGCAGCAAAGCGGATAGGACAGTTCTTATGAACACTGAAGCTTTCTTT. It encodes CASSKADRTVLMNTEAFF.

V and J are TRBV5-1 and TRBJ1-1; weak D call: TRBD1 (6 bases). The CDR3 runs 12 residues. Germline loops: CDR1 SGHRS, CDR2 YFSETQ. The V and J ends lost 4 bases and 7 bases respectively, with 11 bases between them. The CDR3 region has the DNA TGCGCCAGCAGCCCAACAGGGTTTGAAGCTTTCTTT. Encoded protein: CASSPTGFEAFF.

V and J are TRBV6-1 and TRBJ1-3; D not certain. Germline-derived CDR1 and CDR2 are MNHNS and SASEGT. The CDR3 runs to 15 residues. Trimming removed 8 bases at V and 9 bases at J, with 23 bases between. CDR3 nucleotides: TGTGCCAGCGACTTCGGATTCTCTGGCTCAGGCACCATATATTTT. It yields the protein CASDFGFSGSGTIYF.

This clone was recorded only once. This rearrangement joins TRBV7-3 to TRBJ2-3, with a possible D match to TRBD2 (6 bases). Germline-derived CDR1 and CDR2 are SGHTA and FQGTGA. Trimming shortened V by 5 bases and J by 4 bases, and 13 bases separated the two germline ends. CDR3 length: 14 residues. The CDR3 DNA follows: TGTGCCAGCAGCCCGGGAGATCGGGCAGATACGCAGTATTTT. Amino acids: CASSPGDRADTQYF.

This chain links TRBV27 with TRBJ2-3, with D unresolved. Trimming left V 3 bases short and J 1 base short, with 14 bases between. Germline V gene sequence: CDR1 MNHEY, CDR2 SMNVEV (reference sequence). This CDR3 comprises 16 residues. Written as DNA, the CDR3 is TGTGCCAGCAGTTTGGTAAATTTGGTGCGCACAGATACGCAGTATTTT. As protein: CASSLVNLVRTDTQYF.

A single count supports this clone. The CDR3 protein is CASSPMGQGRYEQYF. CDR3 sequence (DNA): TGTGCCAGCAGTCCTATGGGACAGGGGAGGTACGAGCAGTACTTC. This sequence joins TRBV27 and TRBJ2-7, with 10 bases fitting TRBD1. Per the germline V gene, CDR1 is MNHEY and CDR2 is SMNVEV (reference sequence). This CDR3 is 15 amino acids long. Trimming cost V 5 bases and J 4 bases; bases outside gene matches: 8.

In regard to this clone: This specimen includes other DNA sequences encoding the same CDR3. The V call is TRBV27, the J call TRBJ1-5, with D perhaps TRBD1 (5 bases). The CDR3 has 14 amino acids. Germline V lookup: CDR1 MNHEY, CDR2 SMNVEV (reference sequence). V was shortened by 5 bases and J by 0 bases, with 8 bases between the two germline ends. Here the CDR3 DNA reads TGTGCCAGCAGTACCAGGGATAGCAATCAGCCCCAGCATTTT. Translation gives CASSTRDSNQPQHF.

The chain links TRBV9 to TRBJ2-3, with TRBD2 matching 10 bases. The CDR3 extends over 15 amino acids. Germline V lookup: CDR1 SGDLS, CDR2 YYNGEE. J was trimmed by 7 bases and V by 3 bases; bases with no gene match: 8. CDR3 loop: CASSERLAGTNTQYF. DNA of the CDR3: TGTGCCAGCAGCGAGCGACTAGCGGGTACTAATACGCAGTATTTT.

The V call is TRBV7-9, the J call TRBJ2-3; D is ambiguous. Germline CDR1 and CDR2: SEHNR and FQNEAQ (reference sequence). V lost 7 bases to trimming and J lost 4 bases, with 9 bases between them. This CDR3 region has 12 residues. CDR3 sequence (DNA): TGTGCCAGCACCCTTTTCCCAGATACGCAGTATTTT. It codes for CASTLFPDTQYF.

V usage is TRBV9 and J usage is TRBJ1-2, with 10 nucleotides matching TRBD1. Germline CDR1 is SGDLS and CDR2 is YYNGEE. This CDR3 spans 21 amino acids. V was clipped by 0 bases and J by 3 bases; unmatched bases: 20. CDR3 DNA: TGTGCCAGCAGCGTAGGGGTGCTTGGGAGGGGACAGGGGTCTGCAGACTATGGCTACACCTTC. Translation gives CASSVGVLGRGQGSADYGYTF.

This chain joins TRBV7-9 and TRBJ1-2; D gene unclear. The length of the CDR3 is 15 residues. CDR1 SEHNR and CDR2 FQNEAQ come from the germline V gene (reference sequence). Trimming took off 8 bases at V and 4 bases at J, with 20 bases between the two ends. Here the CDR3 reads CASPTQGTGVYGYTF. CDR3 in DNA: TGTGCCAGCCCCACCCAAGGCACCGGGGTCTATGGCTACACCTTC.

The rearrangement joins TRBV7-8 to TRBJ2-7; D possibly corresponds to TRBD2 (6 bases). The CDR3 loop spans 16 amino acids. V was pared by 0 bases and J by 1 base, with 13 bases between. Per germline, CDR1 SGHVS and CDR2 FQNEAQ. The CDR3 DNA sequence: TGTGCCAGCAGCTTAGCGGACGTCGGGGGTTCCTACGAGCAGTACTTC. As protein: CASSLADVGGSYEQYF.

The V call is TRBV7-9, the J call TRBJ2-5; a possible D gene is TRBD2 (5 bases). Germline-derived CDR1 and CDR2 are SEHNR and FQNEAQ (reference sequence). This CDR3 spans 15 amino acids. Trimming cost V 0 bases and J 9 bases, with 17 bases left between them. The CDR3 coding sequence is TGTGCCAGCAGCTTAGCCGCCGGACTGCCCGGGCCCCAGTACTTC. Protein sequence: CASSLAAGLPGPQYF.

On this clone: A much larger clone is a single base away; this may be a read error. The chain is built from TRBV13 and TRBJ2-2, with D hard to call. Deletions cut 5 bases from V and 0 bases from J, with 1 base between. This CDR3 contains 12 residues. Germline assignment: CDR1 PRHDT and CDR2 FYEKMQ (reference sequence). DNA for the CDR3: TGTGCCAGCAGCGCGAACACCGGGGAGCTGTTTTTT. Translation: CASSANTGELFF.

The J gene is TRBJ2-7, the V gene TRBV27; D not certain. Trimming took 3 bases from V and 3 from J, leaving 18 bases between them. Looked up from germline, CDR1 is MNHEY and CDR2 is SMNVEV (reference sequence). The CDR3 loop spans 16 amino acids. CDR3 sequence: CASSFSRGQAYYEQYF. CDR3 nucleotide sequence: TGTGCCAGCAGTTTTAGTAGAGGCCAGGCCTACTACGAGCAGTACTTC.

The chain uses TRBV11-2 and TRBJ1-4, with a weak D call TRBD1 (6 bases). The CDR3 covers 17 residues. Germline V gene sequence: CDR1 SGHAT, CDR2 FQNNGV. V dropped 1 base and J dropped 0 bases, with 12 bases sitting between them. The CDR3 region has the DNA TGTGCCAGCAGCTTAGCGTTAACAGGGTCAACTAATGAAAAACTGTTTTTT. This encodes CASSLALTGSTNEKLFF.

This clone was recorded only once. J is TRBJ1-2 and V is TRBV25-1; no firm D call. Trimming stripped 5 bases from V and 6 bases from J, with 13 bases between. The V gene's germline CDR1 is MGHDK and CDR2 SYGVNS. This CDR3 comprises 13 residues. CDR3 nucleotide sequence: TGTGCCAGCAGTATGGGGATTTCCCATGGCTACACCTTC. Translating gives CASSMGISHGYTF.

V is TRBV27 and J is TRBJ2-2; a possible D gene is TRBD2 (6 bases). This CDR3 has 16 residues. Germline V gene lookup returns CDR1 MNHEY and CDR2 SMNVEV (reference sequence). Trimming took 5 bases from V and 1 from J, leaving 14 bases between them. The CDR3 nucleotides are TGTGCCAGCAGTCTACGAGCGGGCCTGAACACCGGGGAGCTGTTTTTT. Its translation: CASSLRAGLNTGELFF.